The text below deals with one T cell receptor (beta chain). What this receptor recognizes is not known. No qualities accompany the bases; no much larger clone lies one base away. The sample originates from a study of control samples from healthy donors and cancer patients (dated by TCRdb to the early 2020s). Libraries were constructed by the immunoSEQ multiplex PCR assay. In TCRdb, the immuneACCESS table is reduced to in-frame sequences with V and J assigned. These tables do not hold every clone; where another copy was compared, an unresolved V gene accounts for under half, and the others remain unexplained. The sample yields about 160,000 clones; approximately 90% were counted once. The ten top clones hold about 11% of the sample. Trimming costs V 2 bases and J 10 bases, and their ends lie 12 bases apart. The CDR3 runs 13 residues from the cysteine to the phenylalanine. Only the CDR3 portion is preserved as DNA: 39 bases, with reading frame beginning at the first base. Looking up the germline V gene (reference sequence) yields CDR1 MNHEY and CDR2 SMNVEV.

This clonotype was sampled from a young man in good health. The rearranged chain carries TRBV27 and TRBJ2-1, with no reliable assignment of the D segment. The sample comprised blood. The DNA sequence follows: TGTGCCAGCAGTTTAATATATGGTGGCGAGCAGTTCTTC. Its protein is CASSLIYGGEQFF.